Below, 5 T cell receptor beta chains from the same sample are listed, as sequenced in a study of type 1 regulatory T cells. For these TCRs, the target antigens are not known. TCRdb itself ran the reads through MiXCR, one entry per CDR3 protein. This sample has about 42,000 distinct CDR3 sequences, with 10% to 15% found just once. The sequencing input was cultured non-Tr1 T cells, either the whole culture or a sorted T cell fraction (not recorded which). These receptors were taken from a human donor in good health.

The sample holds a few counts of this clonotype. CDR3 coding DNA: TGTGCCAGCAGTTTCGGGCAGGGTAAGCAGTACTTC. Protein: CASSFGQGKQYF. The chain carries TRBV27 and TRBJ2-7; TRBD1 is a possible D gene (5 bases). Per the germline V gene, CDR1 is MNHEY and CDR2 is SMNVEV (reference sequence). The CDR3 totals 12 residues. V dropped 3 bases and J dropped 8 bases, with 11 bases sitting between them.

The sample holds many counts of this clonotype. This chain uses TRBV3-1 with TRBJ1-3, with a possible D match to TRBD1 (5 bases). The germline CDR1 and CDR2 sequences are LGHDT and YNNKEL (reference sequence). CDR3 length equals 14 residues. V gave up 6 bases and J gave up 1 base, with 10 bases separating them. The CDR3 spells CASSQQESGNTIYF. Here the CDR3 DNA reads TGTGCCAGCAGTCAACAGGAATCTGGAAACACCATATATTTT. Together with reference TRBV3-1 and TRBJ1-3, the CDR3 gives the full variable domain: DTAVSQTPKYLVTQMGNDKSIKCEQNLGHDTMYWYKQDSKKFLKIMFSYNNKELIINETVPNRFSPKSPDKAHLNLHINSLELGDSAVYFCASSQQESGNTIYFGEGSWLTVV.

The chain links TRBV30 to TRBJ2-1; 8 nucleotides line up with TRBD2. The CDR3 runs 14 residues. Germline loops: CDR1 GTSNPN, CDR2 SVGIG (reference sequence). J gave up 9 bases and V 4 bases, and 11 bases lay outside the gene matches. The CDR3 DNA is TGTGCCTGGAAAGTAGGTAGCGGGACTGGTGAGCAGTTCTTC. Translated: CAWKVGSGTGEQFF.

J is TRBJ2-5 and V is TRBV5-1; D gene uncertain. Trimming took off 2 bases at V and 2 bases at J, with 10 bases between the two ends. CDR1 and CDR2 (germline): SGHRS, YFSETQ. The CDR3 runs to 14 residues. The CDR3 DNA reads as TGCGCCAGCAGCTTTTCACGGGCGCAAGAGACCCAGTACTTC. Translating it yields CASSFSRAQETQYF.

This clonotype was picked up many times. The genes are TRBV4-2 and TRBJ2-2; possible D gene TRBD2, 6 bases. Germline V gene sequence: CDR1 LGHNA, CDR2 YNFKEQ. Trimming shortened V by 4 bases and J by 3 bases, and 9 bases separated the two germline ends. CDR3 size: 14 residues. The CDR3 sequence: CASSRGTHTGELFF. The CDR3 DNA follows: TGTGCCAGCAGCCGCGGGACTCACACCGGGGAGCTGTTTTTT.